This T cell receptor beta chain is from a study of blood T cell repertoires in COVID-19. The wider study: The study drew acute and convalescent COVID-19 samples from the United States, Italy and Spain. T cells, B-cell-depleted T cells, or PBMCs supplied cDNA or gDNA.

The table came from immunoSEQ multiplex PCR; TCRdb's copy has only in-frame clones and leaves some out. The table records 97,000 or so clones, roughly 87% of them present only once. This CDR3 has 15 residues. Germline assignment: CDR1 MGHRA and CDR2 YSYEKL. Trimming cost V 0 bases and J 2 bases, with 8 bases left between them. The TCR was taken from a woman aged 50 to 60 with COVID-19, enrolled during active disease. Input material: peripheral blood. The rearrangement links TRBV4-1 to TRBJ2-1; D is ambiguous. CDR3: CASSQDFPTYNEQFF. The CDR3 nucleotides read TGCGCCAGCAGCCAAGATTTCCCTACCTACAATGAGCAGTTCTTC.